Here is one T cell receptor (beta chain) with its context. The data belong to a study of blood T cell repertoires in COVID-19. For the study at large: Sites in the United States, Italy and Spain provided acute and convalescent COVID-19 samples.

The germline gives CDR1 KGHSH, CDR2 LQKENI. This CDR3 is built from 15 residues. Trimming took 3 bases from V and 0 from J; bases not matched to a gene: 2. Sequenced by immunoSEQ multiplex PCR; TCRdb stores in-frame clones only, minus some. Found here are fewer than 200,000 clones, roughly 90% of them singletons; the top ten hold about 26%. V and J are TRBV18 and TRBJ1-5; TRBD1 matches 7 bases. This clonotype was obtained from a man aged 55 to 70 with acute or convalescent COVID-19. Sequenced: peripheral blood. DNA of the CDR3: TGTGCCAGCTCACCGGGACAGAATAGCAATCAGCCCCAGCATTTT. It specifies CASSPGQNSNQPQHF.